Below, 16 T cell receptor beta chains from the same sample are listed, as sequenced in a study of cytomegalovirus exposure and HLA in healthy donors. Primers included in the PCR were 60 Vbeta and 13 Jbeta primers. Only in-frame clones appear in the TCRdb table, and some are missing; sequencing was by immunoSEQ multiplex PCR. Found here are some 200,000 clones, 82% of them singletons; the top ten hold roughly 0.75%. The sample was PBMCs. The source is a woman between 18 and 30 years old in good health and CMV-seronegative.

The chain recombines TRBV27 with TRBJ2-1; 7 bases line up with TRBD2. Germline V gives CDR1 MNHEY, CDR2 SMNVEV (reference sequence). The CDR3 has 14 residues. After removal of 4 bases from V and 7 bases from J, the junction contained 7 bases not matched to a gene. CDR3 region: CASSSIGRENEQFF. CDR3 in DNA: TGTGCCAGCAGTTCAATTGGGAGGGAGAATGAGCAGTTCTTC.

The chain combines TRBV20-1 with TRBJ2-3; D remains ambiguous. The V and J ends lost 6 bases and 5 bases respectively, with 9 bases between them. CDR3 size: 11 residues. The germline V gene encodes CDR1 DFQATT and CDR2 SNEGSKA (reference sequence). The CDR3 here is CSAGLGDTQYF. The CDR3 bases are TGCAGTGCCGGTCTAGGAGATACGCAGTATTTT.

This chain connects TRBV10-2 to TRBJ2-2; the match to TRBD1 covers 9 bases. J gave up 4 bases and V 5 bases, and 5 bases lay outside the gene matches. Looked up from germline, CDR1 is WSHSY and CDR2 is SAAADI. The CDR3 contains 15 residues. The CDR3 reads CASSLTGGGTGELFF. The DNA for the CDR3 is TGCGCCAGCAGTTTAACAGGGGGCGGCACCGGGGAGCTGTTTTTT.

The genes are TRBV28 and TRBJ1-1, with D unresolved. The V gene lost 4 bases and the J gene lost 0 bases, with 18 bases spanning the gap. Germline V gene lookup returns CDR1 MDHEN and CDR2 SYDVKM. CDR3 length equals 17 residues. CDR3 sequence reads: CASSYSDGIVMNTEAFF. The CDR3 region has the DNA TGTGCCAGCAGTTATTCGGACGGGATAGTCATGAACACTGAAGCTTTCTTT. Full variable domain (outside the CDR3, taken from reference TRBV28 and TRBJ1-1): DVKVTQSSRYLVKRTGEKVFLECVQDMDHENMFWYRQDPGLGLRLIYFSYDVKMKEKGDIPEGYSVSREKKERFSLILESASTNQTSMYLCASSYSDGIVMNTEAFFGQGTRLTVV.

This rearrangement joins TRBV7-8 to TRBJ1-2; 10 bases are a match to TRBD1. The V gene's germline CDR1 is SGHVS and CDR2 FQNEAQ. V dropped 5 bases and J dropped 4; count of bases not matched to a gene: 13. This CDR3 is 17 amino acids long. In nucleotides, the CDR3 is TGTGCCAGCAGCCTCGGGACAGGGGCCTTCGCTGGCTATGGCTACACCTTC. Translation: CASSLGTGAFAGYGYTF.

CDR3 region: CASSLGGAGVYEQYF. The CDR3 nucleotides read TGTGCCAGCAGCTTAGGCGGAGCGGGAGTTTACGAGCAGTACTTC. The rearrangement joins TRBV7-2 to TRBJ2-7; 8 nucleotides agree with TRBD2. CDR3 length: 15 amino acids. Germline V gene data show CDR1 as SGHTA and CDR2 as FQGNSA. With V trimmed by 1 base and J by 4 bases, 6 bases remained unmatched.

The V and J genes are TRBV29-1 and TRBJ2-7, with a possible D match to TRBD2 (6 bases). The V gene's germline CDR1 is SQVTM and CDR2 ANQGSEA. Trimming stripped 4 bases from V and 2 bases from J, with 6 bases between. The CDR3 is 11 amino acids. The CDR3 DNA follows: TGCAGCGTTGGGAGGGCCTACGAGCAGTACTTC. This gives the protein CSVGRAYEQYF.

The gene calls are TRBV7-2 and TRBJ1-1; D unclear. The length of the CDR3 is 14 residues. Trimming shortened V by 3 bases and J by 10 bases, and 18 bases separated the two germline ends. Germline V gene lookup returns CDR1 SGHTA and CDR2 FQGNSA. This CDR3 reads CASSFGSGGGRAFF. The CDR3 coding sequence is TGTGCCAGCAGCTTTGGTTCCGGTGGTGGTCGAGCTTTCTTT.

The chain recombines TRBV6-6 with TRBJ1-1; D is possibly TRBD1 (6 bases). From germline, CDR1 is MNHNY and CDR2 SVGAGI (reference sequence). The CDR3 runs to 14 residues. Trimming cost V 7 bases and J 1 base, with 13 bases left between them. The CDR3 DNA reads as TGTGCCAGCAACCCTATGACAGGGAACACTGAAGCTTTCTTT. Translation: CASNPMTGNTEAFF.

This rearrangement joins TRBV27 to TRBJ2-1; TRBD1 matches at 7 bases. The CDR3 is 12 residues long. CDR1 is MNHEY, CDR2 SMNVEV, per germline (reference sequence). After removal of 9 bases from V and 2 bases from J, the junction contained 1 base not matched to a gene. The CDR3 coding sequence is TGTGCCAGTCAGGGGGCCTACAATGAGCAGTTCTTC. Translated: CASQGAYNEQFF.

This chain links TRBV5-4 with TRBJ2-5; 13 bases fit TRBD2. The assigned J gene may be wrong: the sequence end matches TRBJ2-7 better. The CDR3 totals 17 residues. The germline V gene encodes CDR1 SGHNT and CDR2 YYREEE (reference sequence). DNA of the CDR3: TGTGCCAGCAGCACCCAACTAGCGGGAGGGCCCTCAGACGAGCAGTACTTC. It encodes CASSTQLAGGPSDEQYF.

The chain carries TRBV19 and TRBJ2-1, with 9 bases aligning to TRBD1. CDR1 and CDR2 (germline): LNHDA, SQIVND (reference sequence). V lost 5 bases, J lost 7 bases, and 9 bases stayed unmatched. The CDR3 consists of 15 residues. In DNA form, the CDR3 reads TGTGCCAGTAGTGCCCGGACAGGGGTCGGAAATGAGCAGTTCTTC. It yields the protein CASSARTGVGNEQFF.

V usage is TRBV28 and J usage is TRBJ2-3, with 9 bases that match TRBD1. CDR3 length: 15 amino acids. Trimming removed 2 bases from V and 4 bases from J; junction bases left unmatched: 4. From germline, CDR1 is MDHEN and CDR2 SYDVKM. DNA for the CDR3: TGTGCCAGCAGTTTACCACAGGGGGCCTCAGATACGCAGTATTTT. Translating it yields CASSLPQGASDTQYF.

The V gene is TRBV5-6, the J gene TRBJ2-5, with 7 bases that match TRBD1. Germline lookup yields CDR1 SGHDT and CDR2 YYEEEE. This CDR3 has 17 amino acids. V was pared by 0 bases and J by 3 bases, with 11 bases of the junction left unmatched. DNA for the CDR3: TGTGCCAGCAGCTTGGAGTCGAGGGGGCGCAAAGAAGAGACCCAGTACTTC. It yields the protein CASSLESRGRKEETQYF.

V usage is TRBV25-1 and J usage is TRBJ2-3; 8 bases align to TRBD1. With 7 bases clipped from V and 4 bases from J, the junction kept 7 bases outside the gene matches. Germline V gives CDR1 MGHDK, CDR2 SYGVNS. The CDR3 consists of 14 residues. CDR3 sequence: CASTRQGWADTQYF. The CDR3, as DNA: TGTGCCAGCACTCGACAGGGGTGGGCAGATACGCAGTATTTT.

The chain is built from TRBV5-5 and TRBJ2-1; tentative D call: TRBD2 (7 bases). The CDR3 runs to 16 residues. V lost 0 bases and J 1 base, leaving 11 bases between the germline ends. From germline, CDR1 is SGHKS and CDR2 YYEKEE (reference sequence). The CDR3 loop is CASSLEAGASYNEQFF. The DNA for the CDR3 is TGTGCCAGCAGCTTGGAGGCGGGGGCTTCCTACAATGAGCAGTTCTTC.